This TCR beta chain was found in a study of blood T cells in healthy people across ages. V was cut by 6 bases and J by 11 bases, with 19 bases left in between. Germline CDR1 and CDR2: SQVTM and ANQGSEA. The CDR3 length is 12 residues. In this sample, this clonotype turned up a few times. A sample-barcoded 5' primer and a J-beta primer mix were used in a second PCR of roughly 6 to 11 cycles. CDR3-containing paired-end reads numbered at least 2.5 million in each sample. TCRdb used MiXCR to reprocess the 5' RACE reads, holding one entry per CDR3 protein. Among about 580,000 distinct CDR3 sequences, around 48% were seen once, and the ten largest hold under 30%.

Sequencing was performed on blood. The receptor's source is a man older than 75 in good health. V gene TRBV29-1 combines with J gene TRBJ1-1, with D possibly being TRBD1 (6 bases). The chain's CDR3 is CSVQKAQGRAFF. The DNA for the CDR3 is TGCAGCGTCCAGAAAGCGCAGGGGAGGGCTTTCTTT. The full variable domain, its missing parts supplied by reference TRBV29-1 and TRBJ1-1, is SAVISQKPSRDICQRGTSLTIQCQVDSQVTMMFWYRQQPGQSLTLIATANQGSEATYESGFVIDKFPISRPNLTFSTLTVSNMSPEDSSIYLCSVQKAQGRAFFGQGTRLTVV.